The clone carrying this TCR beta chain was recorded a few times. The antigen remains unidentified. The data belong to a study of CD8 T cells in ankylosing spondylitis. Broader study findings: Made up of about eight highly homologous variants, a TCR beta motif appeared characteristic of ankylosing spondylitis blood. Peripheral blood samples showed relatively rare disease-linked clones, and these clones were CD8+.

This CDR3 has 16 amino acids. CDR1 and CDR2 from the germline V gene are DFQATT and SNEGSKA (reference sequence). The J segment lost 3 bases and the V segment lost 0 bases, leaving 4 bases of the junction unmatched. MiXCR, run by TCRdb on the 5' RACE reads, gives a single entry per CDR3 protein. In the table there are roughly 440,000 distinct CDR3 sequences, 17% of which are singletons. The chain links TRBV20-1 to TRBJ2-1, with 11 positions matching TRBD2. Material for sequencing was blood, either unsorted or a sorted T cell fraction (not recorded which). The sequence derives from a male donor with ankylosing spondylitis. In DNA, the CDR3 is TGCAGTGCTAGAGATGGGACTAGCGGATTCTACAATGAGCAGTTCTTC. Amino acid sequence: CSARDGTSGFYNEQFF.